This entry lists 14 T cell receptor beta chains sequenced from one sample in a study of blood T cells in healthy people across ages. A sample-barcoded 5' primer and a J-beta primer mix were used in a second PCR of roughly 7 to 11 cycles. TCRdb re-called the 5' RACE reads with MiXCR, one entry per CDR3 protein. The sample shows 650,000 to 700,000 distinct CDR3 sequences, 45% to 60% of them seen only once. The material sequenced was blood. Source of these receptors: a woman of 80 years or more in good health.

This chain connects TRBV7-9 to TRBJ2-5; either TRBD1 or TRBD2 may fit D (5 bases each). The end of the DNA fits TRBJ2-7 better, so the J call may be wrong. Germline V gene sequence: CDR1 SEHNR, CDR2 FQNEAQ (reference sequence). The CDR3 length is 14 residues. The CDR3 reads CASSLTRDGYEQYF. The CDR3 DNA sequence: TGTGCCAGCAGCTTAACTAGGGACGGCTACGAGCAGTACTTC.

This clonotype was seen a few times. The CDR3 DNA reads TGTGCCAGCAGCAAACAGCCGTTTGAGGAGGACAATGAGCAGTTCTTC. This encodes CASSKQPFEEDNEQFF. The chain carries TRBV6-5 and TRBJ2-1, with a possible D match to TRBD2 (5 bases). Trimming left V 6 bases short and J 5 bases short, with 20 bases between. The CDR3 covers 16 residues. Germline loops: CDR1 MNHEY, CDR2 SVGAGI.

This clonotype was seen repeatedly, ten times or more. The V gene is TRBV5-1, the J gene TRBJ2-5; 9 bases are shared with TRBD2. V trimming: 0 bases; J trimming: 1 base; junction bases outside the gene matches: 4. CDR1 and CDR2 (germline): SGHRS, YFSETQ. CDR3 length: 16 amino acids. The CDR3, as DNA: TGCGCCAGCAGCTTGGCCCCTAGCGGGGTCCAAGAGACCCAGTACTTC. Its translation: CASSLAPSGVQETQYF.

The rearrangement joins TRBV14 to TRBJ2-3; TRBD2 matches 8 bases. The CDR3 extends over 15 amino acids. The trim removed 4 bases at V and 8 bases at J, leaving 11 bases unmatched. Germline loops: CDR1 SGHDN, CDR2 FVKESK. This CDR3 is CASSLRTGGPGTQYF. In DNA, the CDR3 is TGTGCCAGCAGCCTAAGGACGGGGGGGCCTGGTACGCAGTATTTT.

Ten or more counts support this clonotype. The rearrangement uses TRBV7-2 and TRBJ2-7, with TRBD2 matching over 13 bases. Germline CDR1 and CDR2: SGHTA and FQGNSA. The CDR3 spans 17 residues. V dropped 4 bases and J dropped 3; count of bases not matched to a gene: 9. This chain's CDR3 is CASSSGLAGRTVYEQYF. The DNA for the CDR3 is TGTGCCAGCAGCTCGGGACTAGCGGGACGCACCGTCTACGAGCAGTACTTC. Based on the CDR3 plus reference TRBV7-2 and TRBJ2-7, the full variable domain is GAGVSQSPSNKVTEKGKDVELRCDPISGHTALYWYRQSLGQGLEFLIYFQGNSAPDKSGLPSDRFSAERTGGSVSTLTIQRTQQEDSAVYLCASSSGLAGRTVYEQYFGPGTRLTVT.

To note about this clonotype: This may come from a read error, since a much larger clone is one base off. The rearrangement links TRBV5-1 to TRBJ2-1, with 10 positions matching TRBD2. This CDR3 is built from 16 residues. CDR1 and CDR2 (germline): SGHRS, YFSETQ. The CDR3 bases are TGCGCCAGCAGCCCAGGAGCGGGAGGGCCTTACAATGGGCAGTTCTTC. Translated, it gives CASSPGAGGPYNGQFF.

Note on this clonotype: The junction and the germline gene differ at one end; a read error may be behind it. The chain carries TRBV7-9 and TRBJ2-3; perhaps TRBD1 as D (5 bases). This CDR3 is built from 13 residues. Germline CDR1 SEHNR, CDR2 FQNEAQ (reference sequence). This chain's CDR3 is CASSSLITGTQYF. DNA of the CDR3: TGTGCCAGCAGCTCCCTCATAACAGGTACGCAGTATTTT.

The chain links TRBV20-1 to TRBJ2-5; 8 bases are a match to TRBD2. The J call may be faulty, since TRBJ2-7 better matches the DNA end. Germline-derived CDR1 and CDR2 are DFQATT and SNEGSKA (reference sequence). This CDR3 is built from 14 residues. CDR3 coding DNA: TGCAGTGCTGCGAATAGCGGGGACTCCTACGAGCAGTACTTC. Encoded protein: CSAANSGDSYEQYF.

The genes are TRBV20-1 and TRBJ2-7, with 8 bases identical to TRBD1. CDR3 length equals 12 residues. The germline V gene has CDR1 DFQATT and CDR2 SNEGSKA (reference sequence). CDR3 coding DNA: TGCAGCAGACAGGGGTTTTCCTACGAGCAGTACTTC. As protein: CSRQGFSYEQYF.

This clonotype has a handful of counts. V and J are TRBV20-1 and TRBJ1-1; no definite D call. V was shortened by 3 bases and J by 5 bases, with 7 bases between the two germline ends. The CDR3 spans 11 residues. Germline CDR1 and CDR2: DFQATT and SNEGSKA (reference sequence). The CDR3 sequence is CSASPETEAFF. CDR3 nucleotides: TGCAGTGCTAGCCCGGAAACTGAAGCTTTCTTT.

This clonotype was recorded a few times. The chain uses TRBV21-1 and TRBJ2-4. TRBV21-1 is a pseudogene segment. This CDR3 has 16 residues. DNA of the CDR3: TGTGCCAGCAGCAACCAGTCGGGGTTAGCCAAAAACATTCAGTACTTC. It translates to CASSNQSGLAKNIQYF.

J is TRBJ2-1 and V is TRBV19, with TRBD1 as a possible D gene (5 bases). Germline values: CDR1 LNHDA, CDR2 SQIVND (reference sequence). The CDR3 spans 13 residues. V dropped 4 bases and J dropped 6 bases, with 10 bases sitting between them. Here the CDR3 DNA reads TGTGCCAGTAGTAGCCAGGGCCCCAATGAGCAGTTCTTC. Its translation: CASSSQGPNEQFF.

In this sample, this clonotype turned up a few times. This chain links TRBV29-1 with TRBJ2-1, with unresolved D. V lost 4 bases and J 9 bases, leaving 16 bases between the germline ends. There are 13 residues in the CDR3. CDR1 is SQVTM, CDR2 ANQGSEA, per germline. CDR3 protein: CSVAASGVSEQFF. The CDR3 nucleotides are TGCAGCGTTGCGGCTAGTGGGGTTAGTGAGCAGTTCTTC.

The chain couples TRBV11-1 to TRBJ2-1; the D is unclear. The CDR3 is made up of 14 amino acids. Looked up from germline, CDR1 is SGHAT and CDR2 is FQDESV (reference sequence). Trimming took off 6 bases at V and 8 bases at J, with 17 bases between the two ends. CDR3 loop: CASSYTYGRYEQFF. In DNA form, the CDR3 reads TGTGCCAGCAGTTATACATACGGACGGTATGAGCAGTTCTTC.